What follows describes a single TCR beta chain. What it binds is unknown. Some clones are missing from TCRdb's copy, which holds only in-frame ones; the method was immunoSEQ multiplex PCR. The data contain roughly 2.5 million clones, approximately 92% of them seen just once; the ten biggest clones take up 0.11% to 0.15%. Trimming took 4 bases from V and 5 from J, leaving 8 bases between them. The CDR3 runs 12 residues. The V gene's germline CDR1 is LNHNV and CDR2 YYDKDF (reference sequence). The sample is drawn from a study of shared clonotypes between healthy human individuals. At the level of the study: Each donor contributed plates that comprised three CD4 naive, three CD4 memory, two CD8 naive and one CD8 memory. Study-wide results and caveats: In the sorted subsets, rarefaction showed sequencing was incomplete despite large depth.

This chain connects TRBV15 to TRBJ2-5; D is ambiguous. Sequencing was carried out using naive CD4+ T cells sorted from blood. Specified subset: CD45RA+ positively selected. The sequence derives from a man between 18 and 29 years old in good health. The CDR3 bases are TGTGCCACCAGCACAGGTTGGGAGACCCAGTACTTC. Translated, it gives CATSTGWETQYF.